What follows are 31 T cell receptor beta chains derived from one specimen sequenced in a study of CD8+ T cells in alopecia areata. RNA extraction and reverse transcription yielded cDNA as sequencing template. The repertoire was sequenced with immunoSEQ multiplex PCR; TCRdb's copy has only in-frame clones and lacks some. The table records a few thousand clones without singletons, the ten largest covering about 30%. Described time point: mouse skin 6 weeks after grafting, around onset of hair loss. The sequencing here drew on skin, taken at week 6. The receptors here all came from a C3H/HeJ mouse with alopecia areata. The strain is characterized by the MHC haplotype H2-k.

In this sample, this clone turned up many times. The germline and genes are mouse ones. Coverage ceases 4 residues before the CDR3 finishes, and the germline J gene fills in the end. This chain joins TRBV12-1 and TRBJ2-7, with TRBD2 matching 10 bases. The CDR3 extends over 15 amino acids. Per the germline V gene, CDR1 is SGHSN and CDR2 is HYEKVE. The ends lost 0 bases at V and 2 bases at J; junction bases unmatched: 3. CDR3 DNA, as far as it was read: TGTGCCAGCTCTCTCGGGGACTGGGGCCCCTAT. Its protein is CASSLGDWGPY. The whole CDR3 sequence is CASSLGDWGPYEQYF. Based on the CDR3 plus reference TRBV12-1 and TRBJ2-7, the full variable domain is DSGVVQSPRHIIKEKGGRSVLTCIPISGHSNVVWYQQTLGKELKFLIQHYEKVERDKGFLPSRFSVQQFDDYHSEMNMSALELEDSAMYFCASSLGDWGPYEQYFGPGTRLTVL.

Comment on this clone: The gene names here belong to mouse. The read ends 4 residues before the CDR3 terminus; that terminus is restored from the germline J gene. V and J are TRBV13-2 and TRBJ2-5, with TRBD2 matching 13 bases. The trim removed 3 bases at V and 2 bases at J, leaving 0 bases unmatched. The CDR3 covers 15 residues. Germline V CDR1 and CDR2: NNHNN, SYGAGS (reference sequence). The CDR3 bases that were read are TGTGCCAGCGGTGGGGACTGGGGGGGCCAAGAC. Translated: CASGGDWGGQD. The CDR3, in full, reads CASGGDWGGQDTQYF.

Notes on this clone: The listed genes are named as in mouse. With the read ending 4 residues before the CDR3 end, the germline J gene is used to fill in that end. This chain joins TRBV13-2 and TRBJ2-7; 11 bases are a match to TRBD2. The CDR3 runs 15 residues. The germline gives CDR1 NNHNN, CDR2 SYGAGS (reference sequence). Partial CDR3 DNA: TGTGCCAGCGGTGGCTCGGGACTGGGGGAGTAT. This encodes CASGGSGLGEY. The full CDR3 sequence reads CASGGSGLGEYEQYF.

This clone was recorded many times. Mouse gene names and germline throughout. The CDR3 bases that were read are TGTGCCTGGAGTCTATGGAGGGTAGAA. Translation: CAWSLWRVE. The whole CDR3 sequence reads CAWSLWRVETLYF. The chain recombines TRBV31 with TRBJ2-3; no clear D. The read stops 4 residues short of the end of the CDR3; the missing end is completed from the germline J gene. The length of the CDR3 is 13 residues. Germline CDR1 GKSSPN, CDR2 SITVG. The full variable domain, completed using reference TRBV31 and TRBJ2-3, is AQTIHQWPVAEIKAVGSPLSLGCTIKGKSSPNLYWYWQATGGTLQQLFYSITVGQVESVVQLNLSASRPKDDQFILSTEKLLLSHSGFYLCAWSLWRVETLYFGSGTRLTVL.

Many counts were recorded for this clone. Genes and germline come from the mouse. With the read ending 4 residues before the CDR3 end, the germline J gene is used to fill in that end. The rearrangement links TRBV5 to TRBJ2-2, with a weak D call TRBD1 (5 bases). Germline V gives CDR1 LGHNA, CDR2 YNLKQL (reference sequence). V was pared by 6 bases and J by 1 base, with 9 bases between. The CDR3 has 14 residues. The sequenced CDR3 bases are TGTGCCAGCAGACTCGGACAAAACACCGGG. This sequence encodes CASRLGQNTG. The entire CDR3 is CASRLGQNTGQLYF.

In its sample, this clone was seen many times. Mouse names are used for the genes. The CDR3 goes on 4 residues after the read ends, and that part is filled in from the germline J gene. V gene TRBV12-2 combines with J gene TRBJ2-7, with D tentatively TRBD2 (5 bases). Trimming shortened V by 0 bases and J by 1 base, and 6 bases separated the two germline ends. The CDR3 sequence is 13 residues long. Germline CDR1 SGHLS, CDR2 HYDKME. CDR3 in amino acids: CASSLWGSYEQYF. CDR3 bases read: TGTGCCAGCTCTCTCTGGGGTTCCTAT. Drawing the rest from reference TRBV12-2 and TRBJ2-7, the complete variable domain is NSGVVQSPRYIIKGKGERSILKCIPISGHLSVAWYQQTQGQELKFFIQHYDKMERDKGNLPSRFSVQQFDDYHSEMNMSALELEDSAVYFCASSLWGSYEQYFGPGTRLTVL.

Worth noting for this clone: Mouse names are used for the genes. The observed sequence ends 4 residues before the CDR3 terminus, with the missing tail filled in from the germline J gene. This chain links TRBV17 with TRBJ2-4; TRBD1 is a possible D gene (6 bases). The V and J ends lost 5 bases and 0 bases respectively, with 9 bases between them. The CDR3 extends over 14 amino acids. The V gene's germline CDR1 is MNHDT and CDR2 YYDKIL. The CDR3 loop is CASSEDSSQNTLYF. The part of the CDR3 DNA that was read is TGTGCTAGCAGTGAGGACAGTAGTCAAAAC. The full variable domain, completed using reference TRBV17 and TRBJ2-4, is DTTVKQNPRYKLARVGKPVNLICSQTMNHDTMYWYQKKPNQAPKLLLFYYDKILNREADTFEKFQSSRPNNSFCSLYIGSAGLEYSAMYLCASSEDSSQNTLYFGAGTRLSVL.

At least ten counts were recorded for this clone. Mouse names are used for the genes. Read coverage stops 4 residues before the CDR3 terminus; the germline J gene supplies the remainder. Other DNA sequences in the same sample also yield this CDR3. This chain links TRBV19 with TRBJ1-2, with a possible D match to TRBD1 (6 bases). Per the germline V gene, CDR1 is FNHDT and CDR2 is SITEND (reference sequence). Trimming shortened V by 5 bases and J by 0 bases, and 11 bases separated the two germline ends. This CDR3 is 14 amino acids long. CDR3 DNA, as far as it was read: TGTGCCAGCAGCCCGGACAGATCAAACTCC. Protein: CASSPDRSNS. Given in full, the CDR3 is CASSPDRSNSDYTF. Drawing the rest from reference TRBV19 and TRBJ1-2, the complete variable domain is GGIITQTPKFLIGQEGQKLTLKCQQNFNHDTMYWYRQDSGKGLRLIYYSITENDLQKGDLSEGYDASREKKSSFSLTVTSAQKNEMAVFLCASSPDRSNSDYTFGSGTRLLVI.

About this clone: The genes and germline here are from mouse. With the read ending 4 residues before the CDR3 end, the germline J gene is used to fill in that end. The chain has TRBV16 and TRBJ2-1; 12 nucleotides match TRBD1. The CDR3 runs to 15 residues. Looked up from germline, CDR1 is SGHSA and CDR2 is FRNQAP. The CDR3 sequence: CASRRGTGGWAEQFF. The CDR3 DNA, read in part, is TGTGCAAGCAGGAGGGGGACAGGGGGCTGGGCT. Looking up the rest from reference TRBV16 and TRBJ2-1 gives the full variable domain: NAGVIQTPRHKVTGKGQEATLWCEPISGHSAVFWYRQTIVQGLEFLTYFRNQAPIDDSGMPKERFSAQMPNQSHSTLKIQSTQPQDSAVYLCASRRGTGGWAEQFFGPGTRLTVL.

With regard to this clone: Gene names denote mouse genes. Sequencing ends 4 residues short of the CDR3 end; the germline J gene provides the rest. V and J are TRBV13-2 and TRBJ2-7; 11 nucleotides line up with TRBD2. The CDR3 covers 14 residues. The V and J ends lost 3 bases and 3 bases, in that order; junction bases with no gene match: 2. The germline V gene encodes CDR1 NNHNN and CDR2 SYGAGS (reference sequence). The CDR3 is CASGGDWGGYEQYF. Incomplete CDR3 DNA: TGTGCCAGCGGTGGTGACTGGGGGGGCTAT.

This clone was detected many times. Gene names are the mouse ones. The CDR3 end lies 4 residues beyond the end of the read and is filled in from the germline J gene. The chain employs TRBV5 and TRBJ2-5, with 10 bases that match TRBD2. Per the germline V gene, CDR1 is LGHNA and CDR2 is YNLKQL (reference sequence). CDR3 size: 15 residues. The CDR3 DNA, read in part, is TGTGCCAGCAGCCCCCACTGGGGGGGGGAAGAC. This gives the protein CASSPHWGGED. The CDR3 in full is CASSPHWGGEDTQYF.

In regard to this clone: Gene names and germline refer to mouse. The observed sequence ends 3 residues before the CDR3 terminus, with the missing tail filled in from the germline J gene. This chain connects TRBV31 to TRBJ1-6, with 10 bases matching TRBD1. TRBJ1-6 is recorded as an ORF, its role being uncertain. J was trimmed by 8 bases and V by 0 bases; bases with no gene match: 4. Germline CDR1 reads GKSSPN; CDR2 reads SITVG. There are 15 residues in the CDR3. CDR3: CAWSLGQGVYSPLYF. CDR3 DNA, as far as it was read: TGTGCCTGGAGTCTAGGACAGGGGGTTTATTCGCCC.

By share of the sample, this clone is medium-sized. Gene names and germline refer to mouse. The read terminates 4 residues before the CDR3 end, so the remaining end is supplied by the germline J gene. The chain combines TRBV24 with TRBJ2-1; D uncertain. The CDR3 runs 13 residues. Germline loops: CDR1 KGHTA, CDR2 FRNEEI. The CDR3 spells CASSLSGLAEQFF. The covered CDR3 bases are TGTGCCAGCAGTCTTTCAGGCCTAGCT.

This clone has at least ten counts. The germline and genes are mouse ones. The CDR3 end falls 4 residues outside the read, so it is completed with the germline J gene. The gene calls are TRBV1 and TRBJ2-1; D is perhaps TRBD1 (5 bases). V dropped 0 bases and J dropped 6 bases, with 12 bases sitting between them. CDR3 length: 15 residues. Germline assignment: CDR1 NSQYPW and CDR2 LRSPGD (reference sequence). The sequenced part of the CDR3 DNA is TGCACCTGCAGTGCAGACCCGGGGAGGGGTGCT. This encodes CTCSADPGRGA. The entire CDR3 reads CTCSADPGRGAEQFF. Full variable domain (remainder filled in from reference TRBV1 and TRBJ2-1): VTLLEQNPRWRLVPRGQAVNLRCILKNSQYPWMSWYQQDLQKQLQWLFTLRSPGDKEVKSLPGADYLATRVTDTELRLQVANMSQGRTLYCTCSADPGRGAEQFFGPGTRLTVL.

By sample share, this clone is large. Gene labels here are mouse ones. The CDR3 is cut off 3 residues early in the read; its end comes from the germline J gene. The V call is TRBV13-2, the J call TRBJ1-6; D uncertain. TRBJ1-6 is known as an ORF, though its function is uncertain. Trimming pared 0 bases from V and 7 bases from J, leaving 5 bases between. The CDR3 loop spans 13 amino acids. Germline CDR1 and CDR2: NNHNN and SYGAGS (reference sequence). The CDR3 sequence: CASGDARNSPLYF. CDR3 DNA (partial): TGTGCCAGCGGTGATGCAAGGAATTCGCCC.

This clone was picked up many times. The gene symbols are mouse symbols. Here the CDR3 reads CASSHKGDTQYF. The CDR3 bases that were read are TGTGCCAGCAGCCATAAAGGGGAC. The chain links TRBV5 to TRBJ2-5; no definite D call. The CDR3 end is not reached by the read, which stops 4 residues before it; the germline J gene fills it in. The CDR3 spans 12 residues. From germline, CDR1 is LGHNA and CDR2 YNLKQL (reference sequence).

On this clone: The gene names here belong to mouse. Read sequence stops 4 residues before the CDR3 end, and the germline J gene provides the missing end. The chain uses TRBV1 and TRBJ2-1; perhaps TRBD2 as D (5 bases). Germline V CDR1 and CDR2: NSQYPW, LRSPGD (reference sequence). V lost 0 bases and J lost 4, with 10 bases in between. This CDR3 is built from 15 residues. The part of the CDR3 DNA that was read is TGCACCTGCAGTGCAGATTCGGCTGGGTATGCT. Translated, it gives CTCSADSAGYA. The full CDR3 sequence reads CTCSADSAGYAEQFF.

This clone was counted ten times or more. The genes are named according to mouse. The CDR3 extends 4 residues past the end of the read, so its final part is completed from the germline J gene. The chain combines TRBV1 with TRBJ2-7; 7 bases align to TRBD1. The junction had 3 bases not matched to a gene; V was cut back by 6 bases and J by 1 base. The V gene's germline CDR1 is NSQYPW and CDR2 LRSPGD (reference sequence). The CDR3 extends over 13 amino acids. The CDR3 spells CTCRATGSYEQYF. The sequenced part of the CDR3 DNA is TGCACCTGCAGAGCGACAGGGTCCTAT.

This clone occurred a few times. The gene names given are mouse names. The read terminates 4 residues ahead of where the CDR3 ends, so the germline J gene completes it. This chain links TRBV13-2 with TRBJ2-1; D not resolved. The CDR3 contains 13 residues. V was shortened by 5 bases and J by 6 bases, with 12 bases between the two germline ends. Germline V gene data show CDR1 as NNHNN and CDR2 as SYGAGS (reference sequence). The CDR3 here is CASGLFEGAEQFF. Partial CDR3 DNA: TGTGCCAGCGGGCTTTTTGAGGGTGCT.

This clone was counted ten times or more. Gene and germline names: mouse. The CDR3 reads CASGDADRAGTGQLYF. Incomplete CDR3 DNA: TGTGCCAGCGGTGATGCGGACAGGGCGGGCACCGGG. This rearrangement joins TRBV13-2 to TRBJ2-2; 8 nucleotides line up with TRBD1. Sequencing ends 4 residues short of the CDR3 end; the germline J gene provides the rest. Germline CDR1 and CDR2: NNHNN and SYGAGS (reference sequence). Trimming cost V 0 bases and J 4 bases; bases outside gene matches: 5. CDR3 length: 16 residues.

This clone occurred many times. Mouse germline and gene names are used. The CDR3 is cut off 4 residues early in the read; its end comes from the germline J gene. The chain links TRBV19 to TRBJ2-4, with D possibly matching TRBD1 (6 bases). Trimming took off 4 bases at V and 0 bases at J, with 9 bases between the two ends. Germline assignment: CDR1 FNHDT and CDR2 SITEND (reference sequence). The CDR3 is 14 residues long. CDR3 DNA, as far as it was read: TGTGCCAGCAGTCCGGACAGTAGTCAAAAC. The encoded protein is CASSPDSSQN. From start to end, the CDR3 is CASSPDSSQNTLYF. Filled out from reference TRBV19 and TRBJ2-4, the complete variable domain reads GGIITQTPKFLIGQEGQKLTLKCQQNFNHDTMYWYRQDSGKGLRLIYYSITENDLQKGDLSEGYDASREKKSSFSLTVTSAQKNEMAVFLCASSPDSSQNTLYFGAGTRLSVL.

By frequency in the sample, this clone is medium-sized. The listed genes are named as in mouse. The read ends 4 residues early relative to the CDR3; the germline J gene fills the gap. V usage is TRBV17 and J usage is TRBJ2-3, with 8 bases lining up with TRBD2. The CDR3 extends over 15 amino acids. V trimming: 5 bases; J trimming: 0 bases; junction bases outside the gene matches: 4. Germline V gene data show CDR1 as MNHDT and CDR2 as YYDKIL. The covered CDR3 bases are TGTGCTAGCAGTCGGACTGGGACTAGTGCAGAA. Translating it yields CASSRTGTSAE. The whole CDR3 protein reads CASSRTGTSAETLYF.

As regards this clone: Any gene name here is a mouse gene name. The observed sequence ends 4 residues before the CDR3 terminus, with the missing tail filled in from the germline J gene. The V and J genes are TRBV5 and TRBJ1-1, with 9 positions matching TRBD1. Trimming cost V 4 bases and J 4 bases; bases outside gene matches: 4. Germline assignment: CDR1 LGHNA and CDR2 YNLKQL (reference sequence). The CDR3 length is 14 residues. The sequenced part of the CDR3 DNA is TGTGCCAGCAGCCCGGGACAGGGAGGCACA. This translates into CASSPGQGGT. The CDR3, in full, reads CASSPGQGGTEVFF.

This clone is judged large. The genes and germline here are from mouse. The CDR3 goes on 3 residues after the read ends, and that part is filled in from the germline J gene. The rearrangement links TRBV17 to TRBJ1-3; D possibly corresponds to TRBD1 (6 bases). Germline V gives CDR1 MNHDT, CDR2 YYDKIL. V was trimmed by 3 bases and J by 1 base, leaving 10 bases between them. The CDR3 length is 15 residues. The part of the CDR3 DNA that was read is TGTGCTAGCAGTAGTGGGGGGCGCTCTGGAAATACG. It yields the protein CASSSGGRSGNT. The complete CDR3 reads CASSSGGRSGNTLYF.

This clone was observed a handful of times. Gene names are the mouse ones. The CDR3 end lies 4 residues beyond the end of the read and is filled in from the germline J gene. The chain uses TRBV5 and TRBJ2-1; TRBD2 matches 8 bases. The V gene's germline CDR1 is LGHNA and CDR2 YNLKQL (reference sequence). CDR3 length: 15 residues. Trimming at V came to 1 base and at J to 3 bases, leaving 2 bases not matched to a gene. Partial CDR3 DNA: TGTGCCAGCAGCCAAGGGGGGGGGCCCTATGCT. Its translation is CASSQGGGPYA. The CDR3, in full, reads CASSQGGGPYAEQFF.

Within the sample, this clone is medium-sized. The genes and germline here are from mouse. The CDR3 end lies 3 residues beyond the end of the read and is filled in from the germline J gene. This sequence joins TRBV19 and TRBJ1-6; 8 nucleotides match TRBD1. TRBJ1-6 is filed as an ORF, its function uncertain. V gave up 1 base and J gave up 4 bases; unmatched junction bases: 1. The V gene's germline CDR1 is FNHDT and CDR2 SITEND (reference sequence). This CDR3 contains 15 residues. The CDR3 DNA, read in part, is TGTGCCAGCAGTATACGACAGGGGTATAATTCGCCC. Its protein product is CASSIRQGYNSP. The full CDR3 protein reads CASSIRQGYNSPLYF.

Points on this clone: Gene names follow the mouse nomenclature. The read falls 4 residues short of the CDR3 end, and the missing part is taken from the germline J gene. The chain employs TRBV13-1 and TRBJ2-7; 10 bases line up with TRBD2. The length of the CDR3 is 14 residues. Looked up from germline, CDR1 is NSHNY and CDR2 is SYGAGN. J lost 0 bases, V lost 4 bases, and 1 base had no gene match. CDR3 in amino acids: CASSRLGGSYEQYF. CDR3 DNA (partial): TGTGCCAGCAGTCGACTGGGGGGCTCCTAT.

With respect to this clone: Gene labels here are mouse ones. The read falls 4 residues short of the CDR3 end, and the missing part is taken from the germline J gene. The chain is built from TRBV19 and TRBJ2-1; 10 positions agree with TRBD1. The CDR3 runs to 13 residues. Germline V gene data show CDR1 as FNHDT and CDR2 as SITEND (reference sequence). Trimming at V came to 5 bases and at J to 6 bases, leaving 2 bases not matched to a gene. CDR3 amino acids: CASRRDRGAEQFF. CDR3 bases read: TGTGCCAGCAGGAGGGACAGGGGTGCT.

This clone has at least ten counts. Gene names are mouse gene names. The CDR3 end is not reached by the read, which stops 4 residues before it; the germline J gene fills it in. In the same sample, other DNA sequences code for this CDR3. The V call is TRBV19, the J call TRBJ1-2; 8 bases agree with TRBD1. This CDR3 is built from 14 residues. V lost 5 bases to trimming and J lost 0 bases; unmatched junction nucleotides: 3. Germline CDR1 FNHDT, CDR2 SITEND (reference sequence). The CDR3: CASSRDRSNSDYTF. The part of the CDR3 DNA that was read is TGTGCCAGCAGCAGGGACAGGTCAAACTCC. The full variable domain, its missing parts supplied by reference TRBV19 and TRBJ1-2, is GGIITQTPKFLIGQEGQKLTLKCQQNFNHDTMYWYRQDSGKGLRLIYYSITENDLQKGDLSEGYDASREKKSSFSLTVTSAQKNEMAVFLCASSRDRSNSDYTFGSGTRLLVI.

With regard to this clone: The gene symbols are mouse symbols. The CDR3 end is not reached by the read, which stops 4 residues before it; the germline J gene fills it in. The chain combines TRBV13-2 with TRBJ1-1, with TRBD1 as a possible D gene (6 bases). CDR3 length: 13 amino acids. Germline-derived CDR1 and CDR2 are NNHNN and SYGAGS (reference sequence). V was shortened by 0 bases and J by 4 bases, with 7 bases between the two germline ends. CDR3 DNA, as far as it was read: TGTGCCAGCGGTGATGGGGGGCTCACA. Translation gives CASGDGGLT. The CDR3, in full, reads CASGDGGLTEVFF.

In the case of this clone: These gene names are mouse names. The sequence runs out 4 residues before the end of the CDR3; the remainder is reconstructed from the germline J gene. The chain recombines TRBV17 with TRBJ2-7; 12 positions agree with TRBD2. The V gene's germline CDR1 is MNHDT and CDR2 YYDKIL. This CDR3 region has 18 residues. The trim removed 1 base at V and 3 bases at J, leaving 10 bases unmatched. CDR3 DNA (partial): TGTGCTAGCAGTAGAGCCCCAGGGGTGGACTGGGGGGGCTAT. As protein: CASSRAPGVDWGGY. The whole CDR3 protein reads CASSRAPGVDWGGYEQYF.